This TCR beta chain comes out of a study of CD8+ T cells in alopecia areata. Study-wide results and limits: Higher clonality and more expanded CD8+ clones appeared in lesional than normal scalp.

As the sequencing template, cDNA was produced by extracting RNA and reverse transcribing it. Only in-frame clones appear in the TCRdb table, and some are missing; sequencing was by immunoSEQ multiplex PCR. Recorded here are roughly 120,000 clones, none singletons. This clone was seen ten or more times. The antigen remains undetermined. The listed genes are named as in mouse. The read ends 4 residues early relative to the CDR3; the germline J gene fills the gap. Germline CDR1 NSQYPW, CDR2 LRSPGD (reference sequence). Trimming took 1 base from V and 4 from J; bases not matched to a gene: 3. The CDR3 is made up of 14 amino acids.

This clonotype was sampled from a C3H/HeJ mouse with alopecia areata. The mouse strain carries the MHC haplotype H2-k. Sequenced sample: lesional skin. The rearrangement uses TRBV1 and TRBJ1-1; 7 bases align to TRBD1. The CDR3 reads CTCSAGGGGTEVFF. The CDR3 bases that were read are TGCACCTGCAGTGCAGGAGGGGGCGGCACA.